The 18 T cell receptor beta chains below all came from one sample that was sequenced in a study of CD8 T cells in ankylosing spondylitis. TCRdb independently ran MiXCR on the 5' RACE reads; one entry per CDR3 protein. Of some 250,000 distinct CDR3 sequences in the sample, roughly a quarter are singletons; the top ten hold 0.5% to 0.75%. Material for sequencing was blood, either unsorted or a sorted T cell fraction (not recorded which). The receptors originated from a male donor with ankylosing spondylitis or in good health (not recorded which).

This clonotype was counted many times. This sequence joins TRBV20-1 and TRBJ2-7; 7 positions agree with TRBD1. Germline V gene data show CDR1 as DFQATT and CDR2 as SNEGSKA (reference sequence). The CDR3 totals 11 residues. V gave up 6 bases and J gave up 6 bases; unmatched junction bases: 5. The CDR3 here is CSADRAGEQYF. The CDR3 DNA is TGCAGTGCCGACAGGGCAGGCGAGCAGTACTTC.

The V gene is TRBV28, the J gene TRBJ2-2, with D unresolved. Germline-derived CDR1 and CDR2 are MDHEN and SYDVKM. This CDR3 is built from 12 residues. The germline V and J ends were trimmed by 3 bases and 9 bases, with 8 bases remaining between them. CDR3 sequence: CASSFWRRELFF. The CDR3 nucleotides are TGTGCCAGCAGTTTTTGGAGACGGGAGCTGTTTTTT.

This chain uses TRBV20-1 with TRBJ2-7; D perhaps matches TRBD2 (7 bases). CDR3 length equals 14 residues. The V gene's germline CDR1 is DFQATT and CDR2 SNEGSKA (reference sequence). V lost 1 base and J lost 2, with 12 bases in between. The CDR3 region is CSARVGGRPYEQYF. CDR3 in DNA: TGCAGTGCTAGAGTCGGGGGGCGGCCCTACGAGCAGTACTTC.

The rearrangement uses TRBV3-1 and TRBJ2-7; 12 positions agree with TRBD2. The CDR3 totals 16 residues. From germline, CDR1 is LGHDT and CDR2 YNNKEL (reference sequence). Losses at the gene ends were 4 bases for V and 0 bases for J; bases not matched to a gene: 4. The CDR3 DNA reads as TGTGCCAGCAGCCGAGGACTAGCGGGGACCTCCTACGAGCAGTACTTC. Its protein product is CASSRGLAGTSYEQYF.

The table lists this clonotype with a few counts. CDR3 region: CASSPHRTSPRTYEQYF. The CDR3 DNA follows: TGTGCCAGCAGTCCCCACCGCACCAGTCCTAGAACATACGAGCAGTACTTC. The rearrangement uses TRBV3-1 and TRBJ2-7; no definite D call. CDR1 is LGHDT and CDR2 is YNNKEL in the germline V gene (reference sequence). Trimming left V 6 bases short and J 4 bases short, with 25 bases between. This CDR3 is built from 17 residues.

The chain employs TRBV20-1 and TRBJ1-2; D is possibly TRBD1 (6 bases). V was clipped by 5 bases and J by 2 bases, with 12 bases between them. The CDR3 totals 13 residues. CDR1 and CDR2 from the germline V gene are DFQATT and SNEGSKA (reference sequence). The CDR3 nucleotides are TGCAGTGCTGGGGACACAGGGAACTATGGCTACACCTTC. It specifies CSAGDTGNYGYTF.

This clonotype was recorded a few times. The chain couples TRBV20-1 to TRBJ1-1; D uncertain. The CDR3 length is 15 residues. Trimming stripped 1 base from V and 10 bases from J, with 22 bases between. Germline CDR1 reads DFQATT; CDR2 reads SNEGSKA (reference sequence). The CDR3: CSARVAGRALGSAFF. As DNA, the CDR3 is TGCAGTGCTAGAGTGGCAGGTAGGGCTCTCGGATCAGCTTTCTTT.

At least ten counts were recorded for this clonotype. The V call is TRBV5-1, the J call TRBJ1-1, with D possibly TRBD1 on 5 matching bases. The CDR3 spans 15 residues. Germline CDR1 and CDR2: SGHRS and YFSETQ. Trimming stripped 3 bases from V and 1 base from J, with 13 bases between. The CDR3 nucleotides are TGCGCCAGCAGCTCCCCGACAGAGCCGAACACTGAAGCTTTCTTT. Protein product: CASSSPTEPNTEAFF.

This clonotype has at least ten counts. The CDR3 loop reads CASSYFGGVDTEAFF. The CDR3 DNA is TGTGCCAGCAGTTACTTCGGGGGCGTGGACACTGAAGCTTTCTTT. The chain couples TRBV6-2 or TRBV6-3 to TRBJ1-1; TRBD1 might be the D (6 bases). The CDR3 is made up of 15 amino acids. V was shortened by 1 base and J by 3 bases, with 12 bases between the two germline ends. Per the germline V gene, CDR1 is MNHEY and CDR2 is SVGEGT.

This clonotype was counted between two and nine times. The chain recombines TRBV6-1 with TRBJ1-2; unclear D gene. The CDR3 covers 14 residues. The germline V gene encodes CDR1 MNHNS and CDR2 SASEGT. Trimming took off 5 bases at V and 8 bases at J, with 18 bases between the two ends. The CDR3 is CASSPADRARGYTF. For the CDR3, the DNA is TGTGCCAGCAGTCCGGCGGATCGGGCGCGGGGCTACACCTTC.

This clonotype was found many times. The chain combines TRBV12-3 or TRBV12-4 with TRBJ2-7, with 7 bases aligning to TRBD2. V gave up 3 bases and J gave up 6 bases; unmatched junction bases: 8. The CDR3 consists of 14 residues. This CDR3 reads CASSFGGGRSEQYF. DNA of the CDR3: TGTGCCAGCAGTTTTGGCGGGGGTCGTTCCGAGCAGTACTTC.

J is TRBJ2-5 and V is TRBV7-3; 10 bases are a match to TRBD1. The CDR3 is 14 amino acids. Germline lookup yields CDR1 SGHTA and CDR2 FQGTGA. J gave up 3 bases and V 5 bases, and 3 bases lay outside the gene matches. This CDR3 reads CASSPGTGEETQYF. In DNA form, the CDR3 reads TGTGCCAGCAGCCCGGGGACAGGGGAAGAGACCCAGTACTTC.

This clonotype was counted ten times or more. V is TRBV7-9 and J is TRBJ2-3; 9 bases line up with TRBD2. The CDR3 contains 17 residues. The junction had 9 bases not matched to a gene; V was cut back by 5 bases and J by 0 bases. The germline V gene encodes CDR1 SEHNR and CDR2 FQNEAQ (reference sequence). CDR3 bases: TGTGCCAGCAGCCGGGGGCTAGCGGGGCTAAGCACAGATACGCAGTATTTT. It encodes CASSRGLAGLSTDTQYF.

For the CDR3, the DNA is TGCGCCAGCAGTCAATCGGGAGGATTGAGAGCCAAAAACATTCAGTACTTC. Translated, it gives CASSQSGGLRAKNIQYF. The chain couples TRBV23-1 to TRBJ2-4; maybe TRBD2 (6 bases). TRBV23-1 is recorded as an ORF, its role being uncertain. The CDR3 loop spans 17 amino acids. Trimming took off 0 bases at V and 0 bases at J, with 12 bases between the two ends.

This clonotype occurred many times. As DNA, the CDR3 is TGTGCCAGCAGCCAATGGGCGGGAGGAAATACGCAGTATTTT. It translates to CASSQWAGGNTQYF. The chain employs TRBV14 and TRBJ2-3, with TRBD2 matching 8 bases. After removal of 2 bases from V and 7 bases from J, the junction contained 5 bases not matched to a gene. This CDR3 contains 14 residues. Germline loops: CDR1 SGHDN, CDR2 FVKESK.

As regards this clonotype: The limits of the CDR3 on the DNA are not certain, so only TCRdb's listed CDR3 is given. CDR3 loop: CARSWGDGGTPGSCFF. The J gene is TRBJ2-2, the V gene TRBV5-3; the listed D gene, TRBD1, was not tested against the DNA. TRBV5-3 is marked as an open reading frame, function uncertain. The length of the CDR3 is 16 amino acids, counting both ends.

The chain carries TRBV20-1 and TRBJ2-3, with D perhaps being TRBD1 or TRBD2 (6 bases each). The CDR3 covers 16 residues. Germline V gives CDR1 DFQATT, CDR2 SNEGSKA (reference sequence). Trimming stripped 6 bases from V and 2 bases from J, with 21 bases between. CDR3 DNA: TGCAGTGCCACCTTCCTAGGGGGGAGGTTCACAGATACGCAGTATTTT. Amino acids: CSATFLGGRFTDTQYF.

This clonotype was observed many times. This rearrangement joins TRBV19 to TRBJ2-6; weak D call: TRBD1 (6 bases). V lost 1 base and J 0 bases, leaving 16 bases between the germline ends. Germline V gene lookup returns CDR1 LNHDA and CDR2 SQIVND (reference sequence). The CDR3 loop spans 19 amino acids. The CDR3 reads CASSIGGRGPFSGANVLTF. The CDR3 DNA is TGTGCCAGTAGTATAGGGGGCAGGGGCCCATTCTCTGGGGCCAACGTCCTGACTTTC. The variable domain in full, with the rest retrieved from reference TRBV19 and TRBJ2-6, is DGGITQSPKYLFRKEGQNVTLSCEQNLNHDAMYWYRQDPGQGLRLIYYSQIVNDFQKGDIAEGYSVSREKKESFPLTVTSAQKNPTAFYLCASSIGGRGPFSGANVLTFGAGSRLTVL.